This T cell receptor (beta chain) was sequenced for a study of CD8 T cells in ankylosing spondylitis. Broader study findings: Blood from ankylosing spondylitis patients appeared to carry a characteristic roughly 8-variant TCR beta motif. Reportedly, significant enrichment of disease-linked clones occurred in matched ankylosing spondylitis synovial fluid.

It was by quantitative 5'-RACE with molecular barcodes that TCR beta libraries were made. TCRdb redid the calling of the 5' RACE reads with MiXCR, one entry per CDR3 protein. The sample holds about 390,000 distinct CDR3 sequences, around 24% seen once. After removal of 5 bases from V and 5 bases from J, the junction contained 5 bases not matched to a gene. From germline, CDR1 is SGHVS and CDR2 FNYEAQ. This CDR3 is 16 amino acids long. Regarding this clonotype: Its antigen is unidentified.

The V gene is TRBV7-6, the J gene TRBJ2-2; 13 bases are shared with TRBD2. Sequenced sample: blood, either unsorted or a sorted T cell fraction (not recorded which). The TCR comes from a male donor with ankylosing spondylitis. In nucleotides, the CDR3 is TGTGCCAGCAGCCCTACTAGCGGGAGGGATACCGGGGAGCTGTTTTTT. Translating gives CASSPTSGRDTGELFF.